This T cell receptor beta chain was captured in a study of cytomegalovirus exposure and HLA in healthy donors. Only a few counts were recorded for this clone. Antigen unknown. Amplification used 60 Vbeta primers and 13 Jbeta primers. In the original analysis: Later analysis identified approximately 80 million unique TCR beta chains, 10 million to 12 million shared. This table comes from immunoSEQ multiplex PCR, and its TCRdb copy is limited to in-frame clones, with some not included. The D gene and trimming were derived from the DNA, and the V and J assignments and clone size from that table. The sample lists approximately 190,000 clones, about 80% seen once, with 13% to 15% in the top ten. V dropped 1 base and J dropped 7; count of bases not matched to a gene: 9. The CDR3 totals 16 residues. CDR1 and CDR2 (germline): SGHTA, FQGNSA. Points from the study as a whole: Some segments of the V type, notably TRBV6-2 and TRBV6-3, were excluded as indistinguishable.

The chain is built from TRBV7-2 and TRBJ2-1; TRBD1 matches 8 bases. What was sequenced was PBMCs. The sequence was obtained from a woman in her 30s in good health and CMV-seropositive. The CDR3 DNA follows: TGTGCCAGCAGCTTAGGAGGACAGGGCTTACAGAATGAGCAGTTCTTC. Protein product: CASSLGGQGLQNEQFF.